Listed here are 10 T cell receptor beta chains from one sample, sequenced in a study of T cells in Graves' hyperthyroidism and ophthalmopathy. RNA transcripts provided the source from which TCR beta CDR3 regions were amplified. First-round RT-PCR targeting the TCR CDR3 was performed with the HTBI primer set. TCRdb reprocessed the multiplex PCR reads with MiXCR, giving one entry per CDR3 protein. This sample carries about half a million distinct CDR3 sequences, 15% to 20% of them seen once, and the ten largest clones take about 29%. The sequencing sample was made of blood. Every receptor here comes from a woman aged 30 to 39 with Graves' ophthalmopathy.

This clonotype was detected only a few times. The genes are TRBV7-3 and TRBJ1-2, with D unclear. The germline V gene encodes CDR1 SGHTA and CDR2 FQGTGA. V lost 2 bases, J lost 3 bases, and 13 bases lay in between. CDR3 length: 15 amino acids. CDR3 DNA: TGTGCCAGCAGCTTATTGGGCAGCCTAGACTATGGCTACACCTTC. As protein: CASSLLGSLDYGYTF.

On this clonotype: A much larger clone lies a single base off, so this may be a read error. The CDR3 coding sequence is TGCAGCGTCCCAGGGTGCAACGAGCAGTACTTC. Translating it yields CSVPGCNEQYF. This chain joins TRBV29-1 and TRBJ2-7; maybe TRBD1 (5 bases). There are 11 residues in the CDR3. V gave up 6 bases and J gave up 5 bases, with 11 bases separating them. Germline V gene sequence: CDR1 SQVTM, CDR2 ANQGSEA.

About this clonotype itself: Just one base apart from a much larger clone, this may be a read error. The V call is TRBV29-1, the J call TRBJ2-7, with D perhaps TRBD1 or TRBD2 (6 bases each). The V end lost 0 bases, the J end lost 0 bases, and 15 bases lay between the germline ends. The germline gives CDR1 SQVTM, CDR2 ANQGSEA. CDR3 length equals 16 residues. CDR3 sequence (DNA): TGCAGCGTTGAAGATCTTGGGGGGCAGGGCTCCTACGAGCAGTACTTC. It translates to CSVEDLGGQGSYEQYF.

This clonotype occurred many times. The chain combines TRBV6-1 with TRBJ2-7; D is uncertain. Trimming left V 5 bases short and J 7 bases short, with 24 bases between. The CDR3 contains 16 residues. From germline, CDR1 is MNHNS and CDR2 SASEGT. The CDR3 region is CASSYLSGVSLGEQYF. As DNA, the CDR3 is TGTGCCAGCAGTTACCTTTCCGGAGTAAGCCTGGGGGAGCAGTACTTC.

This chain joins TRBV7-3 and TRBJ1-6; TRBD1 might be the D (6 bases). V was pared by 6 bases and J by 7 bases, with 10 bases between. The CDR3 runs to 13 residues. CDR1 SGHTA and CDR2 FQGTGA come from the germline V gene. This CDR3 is CASSTDRNSPLHF. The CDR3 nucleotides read TGTGCCAGCAGTACGGACAGAAATTCACCCCTCCACTTT.

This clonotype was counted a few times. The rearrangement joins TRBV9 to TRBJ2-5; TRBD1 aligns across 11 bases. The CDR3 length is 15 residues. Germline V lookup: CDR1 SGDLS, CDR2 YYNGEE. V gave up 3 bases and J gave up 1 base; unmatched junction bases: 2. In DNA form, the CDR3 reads TGTGCCAGCAGCGACGGGACAGGGGGCCAAGAGACCCAGTACTTC. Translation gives CASSDGTGGQETQYF.

DNA of the CDR3: TGTGCCAGCTCACCATTGTCATCGGGACCCTGGGGTGAAAAACTGTTTTTT. Residues: CASSPLSSGPWGEKLFF. The J gene is TRBJ1-4, the V gene TRBV18, with TRBD1 as a possible D gene (5 bases). V was trimmed by 2 bases and J by 7 bases, leaving 20 bases between them. CDR3 length equals 17 residues. Germline lookup yields CDR1 KGHSH and CDR2 LQKENI.

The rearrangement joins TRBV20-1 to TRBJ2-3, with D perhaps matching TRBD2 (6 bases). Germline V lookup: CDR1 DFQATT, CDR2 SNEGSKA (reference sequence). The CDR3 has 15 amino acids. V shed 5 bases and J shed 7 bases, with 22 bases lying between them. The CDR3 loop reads CSAPRAPGGLNTQYF. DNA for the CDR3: TGCAGTGCTCCCCGGGCTCCCGGAGGGTTAAATACGCAGTATTTT.

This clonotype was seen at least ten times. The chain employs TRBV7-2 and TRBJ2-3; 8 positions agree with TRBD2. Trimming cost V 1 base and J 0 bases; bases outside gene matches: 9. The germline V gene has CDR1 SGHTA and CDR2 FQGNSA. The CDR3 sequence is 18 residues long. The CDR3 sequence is CASSLVTSGPISTDTQYF. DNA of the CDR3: TGTGCCAGCAGCTTAGTAACTAGCGGACCAATTAGCACAGATACGCAGTATTTT.

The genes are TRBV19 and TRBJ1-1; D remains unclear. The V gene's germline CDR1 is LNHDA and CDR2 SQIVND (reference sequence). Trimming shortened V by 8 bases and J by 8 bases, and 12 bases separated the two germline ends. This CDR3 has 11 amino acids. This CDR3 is CASGGVSEAFF. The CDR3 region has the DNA TGTGCCAGTGGCGGGGTTTCGGAAGCTTTCTTT.